This entry lists 19 T cell receptor beta chains sequenced from one sample in a study of blood T cells in healthy people across ages (dated by TCRdb to the mid-2010s). The library relied on 5' RACE. The data were produced on an Illumina HiSeq 2500. The second PCR ran for roughly 7 to 11 cycles and used a J-beta primer mix along with a sample-barcoded 5' primer. TCRdb reanalyzed the raw reads on its own, using fastp at Q25 for trimming and MiXCR for clone calling, and kept in-frame beta chains. CDR3 protein sequences are deduplicated, and each keeps its most common genes and DNA. This sample comprises about 1.6 million distinct CDR3 sequences, roughly a third of them detected only once. The ten largest clones capture approximately 11% of the sample. The sequenced material came from blood. These receptors originate from a woman in her 30s in good health.

This clonotype was counted between two and nine times. The genes are TRBV12-5 and TRBJ2-1; D not resolved. This CDR3 contains 13 residues. CDR1 is LGHNT and CDR2 is FRNRAP in the germline V gene. V lost 1 base to trimming and J lost 12 bases, with 13 bases between them. CDR3 sequence: CASGLAGAMGQFF. In nucleotides, the CDR3 is TGTGCTAGTGGTTTGGCGGGCGCAATGGGGCAGTTCTTC. The full variable domain, its missing parts supplied by reference TRBV12-5 and TRBJ2-1, is DARVTQTPRHKVTEMGQEVTMRCQPILGHNTVFWYRQTMMQGLELLAYFRNRAPLDDSGMPKDRFSAEMPDATLATLKIQPSEPRDSAVYFCASGLAGAMGQFFGPGTRLTVL.

The V call is TRBV20-1, the J call TRBJ2-1; D is unclear. Per the germline V gene, CDR1 is DFQATT and CDR2 is SNEGSKA (reference sequence). V lost 1 base and J 5 bases, leaving 6 bases between the germline ends. CDR3 length equals 12 residues. The CDR3 sequence: CSARVGNNEQFF. In DNA, the CDR3 is TGCAGTGCTAGAGTAGGGAACAATGAGCAGTTCTTC.

About this clonotype itself: This may be a read error, as it is one base from a much larger clone. The chain carries TRBV29-1 and TRBJ2-7; 12 nucleotides line up with TRBD2. This CDR3 is built from 13 residues. Germline CDR1 is SQVTM and CDR2 is ANQGSEA. For the CDR3, the DNA is TGCAGCGTTGGACTAGCGGGGGTCTACAAGCAGTACTTC. Amino acid sequence: CSVGLAGVYKQYF.

In its sample, this clonotype was seen once. An end of the junction differs from the germline gene, which may be a read error. This chain connects TRBV20-1 to TRBJ2-7, with a tentative D call TRBD1 (6 bases). The assigned J gene may be wrong: the sequence end matches TRBJ2-5 better. Germline V gives CDR1 DFQATT, CDR2 SNEGSKA (reference sequence). The CDR3 is made up of 15 amino acids. CDR3 sequence reads: CSASHGTGTQGTQYF. In DNA, the CDR3 is TGCAGTGCTAGTCACGGAACAGGGACCCAAGGGACCCAGTACTTC.

A few counts support this clonotype. The V call is TRBV7-2, the J call TRBJ2-1, with TRBD2 matching over 10 bases. CDR1 is SGHTA, CDR2 FQGNSA, per germline. J was trimmed by 8 bases and V by 4 bases; bases with no gene match: 8. The CDR3 contains 15 residues. As DNA, the CDR3 is TGTGCCAGCAGCTCTACAGCGGGGGGGGTGGATGAGCAGTTCTTC. Translating it yields CASSSTAGGVDEQFF.

In its sample, this clonotype was seen a few times. The chain is built from TRBV3-1 and TRBJ2-3; 9 bases agree with TRBD1. With 4 bases clipped from V and 0 bases from J, the junction kept 8 bases outside the gene matches. The CDR3 runs 17 residues. Germline lookup yields CDR1 LGHDT and CDR2 YNNKEL (reference sequence). CDR3: CASSLRTGALSTDTQYF. Here the CDR3 DNA reads TGTGCCAGCAGCCTTAGGACAGGGGCGCTTAGCACAGATACGCAGTATTTT.

This clonotype turned up a few times. The V gene is TRBV20-1, the J gene TRBJ2-3, with 9 bases that match TRBD2. Germline V CDR1 and CDR2: DFQATT, SNEGSKA (reference sequence). The CDR3 contains 14 residues. Trimming at V came to 5 bases and at J to 5 bases, leaving 8 bases not matched to a gene. The CDR3 DNA sequence: TGCAGTGCTGTAGGGCGGCGGGAGGGAGATACGCAGTATTTT. Translated: CSAVGRREGDTQYF.

The chain links TRBV4-2 to TRBJ1-1; the match to TRBD1 covers 8 bases. In germline, CDR1 is LGHNA, CDR2 YNFKEQ. The junction had 16 bases not matched to a gene; V was cut back by 4 bases and J by 0 bases. The CDR3 contains 19 residues. CDR3 nucleotide sequence: TGTGCCAGCAGCCTCGTGGAATACGACAGGGGCAAATTGAACACTGAAGCTTTCTTT. This gives the protein CASSLVEYDRGKLNTEAFF.

This chain connects TRBV7-2 to TRBJ2-1, with a tentative D call TRBD2 (6 bases). The CDR3 consists of 14 residues. V dropped 1 base and J dropped 7 bases, with 11 bases sitting between them. Germline V gene data show CDR1 as SGHTA and CDR2 as FQGNSA. The CDR3 DNA follows: TGTGCCAGCAGCTTAGATGCCCGGGGGAATGAGCAGTTCTTC. This codes for CASSLDARGNEQFF.

This clonotype came up a few times. The genes are TRBV30 and TRBJ1-1, with TRBD1 identical over 7 bases. CDR3 size: 14 residues. The V gene's germline CDR1 is GTSNPN and CDR2 SVGIG (reference sequence). The junction had 9 bases not matched to a gene; V was cut back by 0 bases and J by 8 bases. The CDR3 sequence is CAWSVGQLYREAFF. The CDR3 nucleotides read TGTGCCTGGAGTGTGGGACAGCTATATAGAGAAGCTTTCTTT.

The J gene is TRBJ1-6, the V gene TRBV28; D remains unclear. CDR1 is MDHEN, CDR2 SYDVKM, per germline. V was pared by 5 bases and J by 14 bases, with 13 bases between. The CDR3 consists of 12 residues. Here the CDR3 DNA reads TGTGCCAGCAGTGCCCGGATCGGGACCCTCCACTTT. Protein product: CASSARIGTLHF.

In its sample, this clonotype was seen a few times. V usage is TRBV19 and J usage is TRBJ2-7; maybe TRBD1 (5 bases). The V gene lost 3 bases and the J gene lost 2 bases, with 8 bases spanning the gap. Germline values: CDR1 LNHDA, CDR2 SQIVND (reference sequence). The CDR3 loop spans 13 amino acids. The DNA of the CDR3 is TGTGCCAGTAGTATGACAGATCCCTACGAGCAGTACTTC. Protein sequence: CASSMTDPYEQYF.

This clonotype came up many times. The V gene is TRBV29-1, the J gene TRBJ2-7, with 7 bases that match TRBD1. Trimming cost V 6 bases and J 3 bases; bases outside gene matches: 2. The CDR3 has 11 amino acids. Germline V CDR1 and CDR2: SQVTM, ANQGSEA. The CDR3 nucleotides are TGCAGCGTAGGACAGGACTACGAGCAGTACTTC. This translates into CSVGQDYEQYF.

This rearrangement joins TRBV5-5 to TRBJ2-1, with a tentative D call TRBD1 (8 bases). CDR1 is SGHKS and CDR2 is YYEKEE in the germline V gene (reference sequence). This CDR3 spans 16 amino acids. V was clipped by 0 bases and J by 3 bases, with 13 bases between them. CDR3 amino acids: CASSLGGGTGYNEQFF. The CDR3 nucleotides are TGTGCCAGCAGCTTGGGGGGAGGGACAGGCTACAATGAGCAGTTCTTC.

The CDR3 nucleotides are TGTGCCAGCAGCTTAGGGGTACAGGCCATCTACGAGCAGTACTTC. It encodes CASSLGVQAIYEQYF. The chain is built from TRBV7-6 and TRBJ2-7; TRBD1 might be the D (5 bases). V lost 1 base and J 3 bases, leaving 13 bases between the germline ends. The CDR3 runs to 15 residues. Germline CDR1 and CDR2: SGHVS and FNYEAQ.

CDR3 in amino acids: CASSLVLAGKTDTQYF. The CDR3 DNA is TGCGCCAGCAGCTTGGTGCTAGCGGGGAAGACAGATACGCAGTATTTT. V is TRBV5-1 and J is TRBJ2-3; 9 bases fit TRBD2. The CDR3 runs to 16 residues. Germline assignment: CDR1 SGHRS and CDR2 YFSETQ. V lost 0 bases and J lost 3; bases outside the gene matches: 5.

The chain recombines TRBV4-2 with TRBJ2-7; D is ambiguous. CDR1 and CDR2 (germline): LGHNA, YNFKEQ. V lost 0 bases, J lost 4 bases, and 13 bases lay in between. The length of the CDR3 is 15 residues. CDR3 loop: CASSQERSGSYEQYF. The CDR3 coding sequence is TGTGCCAGCAGCCAAGAACGAAGTGGTAGTTACGAGCAGTACTTC.

A remark on this clonotype: This may stem from a read error, because a much larger clone lies one nucleotide away. The V gene is TRBV7-9, the J gene TRBJ1-2; weak D call: TRBD1 (5 bases). CDR3 length equals 12 residues. Germline V gives CDR1 SEHNR, CDR2 FQNEAQ (reference sequence). The CDR3 spells CAGSFGAGGYTF. CDR3 nucleotide sequence: TGTGCCGGCAGCTTCGGGGCGGGCGGCTACACCTTC.

The chain joins TRBV28 to TRBJ2-5, with 11 positions matching TRBD2. Trimming cost V 7 bases and J 4 bases; bases outside gene matches: 8. The CDR3 is 15 residues long. Germline assignment: CDR1 MDHEN and CDR2 SYDVKM. The CDR3 nucleotides read TGTGCCAGCACCATTACTAGCGGGAGTTCAGAGACCCAGTACTTC. Translated, it gives CASTITSGSSETQYF.